Shown below are 7 T cell receptor beta chains from a single sample sequenced in a study of Graves' ophthalmopathy and Graves' hyperthyroidism. Amplification from RNA transcripts yielded the TCR beta CDR3 regions. HTBI-primed first-round RT-PCR preceded second-round multiplex PCR. MiXCR, applied by TCRdb to the multiplex PCR reads, yields one record per CDR3 protein. There are roughly 420,000 distinct CDR3 sequences in the sample; around 21% occur only once, and around 3.2% lies in the top ten. The sequenced material came from peripheral blood. Receptors originate from a woman younger than 35 with stable Graves' hyperthyroidism.

At least ten counts were recorded for this clonotype. One junction end disagrees with the germline gene, perhaps due to a read error. The chain joins TRBV28 to TRBJ2-7; D not certain. CDR1 is MDHEN, CDR2 SYDVKM, per germline. The CDR3 spans 12 residues. The CDR3: CASSLPHKGPHF. The CDR3 DNA sequence: TGTGCCAGCAGTTTACCCCACAAGGGCCCACACTTC.

This clonotype was counted only a few times. The junction does not match germline at one end; this may be a read error. The V call is TRBV12-3 or TRBV12-4, the J call TRBJ1-2; 7 nucleotides line up with TRBD1. CDR3 length: 15 residues. CDR3 region: CASSLGGRGKDGYTF. The CDR3 DNA follows: TGTGCCAGCAGCTTAGGGGGCAGGGGGAAAGATGGCTACACCTTC.

This clonotype showed up many times. The rearrangement joins TRBV20-1 to TRBJ2-5, with D possibly TRBD2 on 6 matching bases. Looked up from germline, CDR1 is DFQATT and CDR2 is SNEGSKA (reference sequence). Trimming removed 0 bases from V and 5 bases from J, with 37 bases in between. The CDR3 extends over 22 amino acids. The CDR3 coding sequence is TGCAGTGCTAGAGATGTCGACGGGGTCGGGAGTCGTCTAAGGAGGGCCTCGGAGACCCAGTACTTC. Translated, it gives CSARDVDGVGSRLRRASETQYF.

The rearrangement joins TRBV4-3 to TRBJ2-7; D possibly corresponds to TRBD2 (6 bases). This CDR3 is 17 amino acids long. Germline-derived CDR1 and CDR2 are LGHNA and YSLEER. Trimming pared 1 base from V and 2 bases from J, leaving 18 bases between. The CDR3 reads CASSQARWGDSTYEQYF. The CDR3 bases are TGCGCCAGCAGCCAAGCACGTTGGGGGGACTCCACCTACGAGCAGTACTTC.

As to this clonotype: At one of its ends the junction is not consistent with the germline gene, which may arise from a read error. V usage is TRBV10-3 and J usage is TRBJ2-7; 9 positions agree with TRBD1. This CDR3 contains 15 residues. Germline CDR1 and CDR2: ENHRY and SYGVKD. The CDR3 sequence: CATSPGTGLNYEQYF. CDR3 DNA: TGTGCCACCAGTCCCGGGACAGGGCTTAACTACGAGCAGTACTTC.

With regard to this clonotype: A single base separates this from a much larger clone, so it may be a read error. The conserved final phenylalanine or tryptophan is absent from the CDR3, which likely points to a read error. The V gene is TRBV7-2, the J gene TRBJ2-3; D gene unclear. This CDR3 is 14 amino acids long. Trimming took off 5 bases at V and 7 bases at J, with 16 bases between the two ends. CDR1 SGHTA and CDR2 FQGNSA come from the germline V gene. CDR3 coding DNA: TGTGCCAGCAGCCCAAACCCCTCAGCCAATACGCAGTATTGT. It translates to CASSPNPSANTQYC.

This clonotype was detected many times. The V gene is TRBV4-1, the J gene TRBJ1-1; no reliable D call. CDR1 and CDR2 (germline): MGHRA, YSYEKL. The V end was cut by 4 bases, the J end by 0 bases, with 9 bases between. CDR3 size: 14 residues. The CDR3 is CASSRLQLNTEAFF. CDR3 coding DNA: TGCGCCAGCAGCCGCTTGCAATTGAACACTGAAGCTTTCTTT.